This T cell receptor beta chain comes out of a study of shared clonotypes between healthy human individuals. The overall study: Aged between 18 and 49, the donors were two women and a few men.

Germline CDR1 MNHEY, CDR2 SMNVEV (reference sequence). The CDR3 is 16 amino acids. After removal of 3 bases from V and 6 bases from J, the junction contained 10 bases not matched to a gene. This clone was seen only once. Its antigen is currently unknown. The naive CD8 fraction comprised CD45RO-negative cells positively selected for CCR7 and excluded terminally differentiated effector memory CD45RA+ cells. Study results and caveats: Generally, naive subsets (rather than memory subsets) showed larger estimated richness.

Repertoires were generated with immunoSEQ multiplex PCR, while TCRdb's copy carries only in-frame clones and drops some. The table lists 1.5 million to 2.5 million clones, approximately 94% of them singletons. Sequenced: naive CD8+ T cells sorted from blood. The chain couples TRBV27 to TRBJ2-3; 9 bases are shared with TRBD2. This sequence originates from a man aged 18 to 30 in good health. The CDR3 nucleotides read TGTGCCAGCAGTTTCGTTCTAGCGGGGATCAGGGATACGCAGTATTTT. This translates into CASSFVLAGIRDTQYF.